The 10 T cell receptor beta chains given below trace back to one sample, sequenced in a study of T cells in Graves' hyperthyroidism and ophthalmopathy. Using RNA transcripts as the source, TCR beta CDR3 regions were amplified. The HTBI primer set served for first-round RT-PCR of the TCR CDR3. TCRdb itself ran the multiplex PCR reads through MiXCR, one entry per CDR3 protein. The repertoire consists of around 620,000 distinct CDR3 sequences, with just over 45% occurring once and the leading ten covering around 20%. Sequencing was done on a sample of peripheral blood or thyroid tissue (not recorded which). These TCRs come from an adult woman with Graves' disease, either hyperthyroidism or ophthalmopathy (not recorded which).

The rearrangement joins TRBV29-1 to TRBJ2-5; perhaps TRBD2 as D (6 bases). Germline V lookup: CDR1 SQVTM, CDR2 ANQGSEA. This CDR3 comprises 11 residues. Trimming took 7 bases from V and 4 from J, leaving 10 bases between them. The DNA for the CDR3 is TGCAGCGGCAGGAGGGGAGAGACCCAGTACTTC. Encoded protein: CSGRRGETQYF.

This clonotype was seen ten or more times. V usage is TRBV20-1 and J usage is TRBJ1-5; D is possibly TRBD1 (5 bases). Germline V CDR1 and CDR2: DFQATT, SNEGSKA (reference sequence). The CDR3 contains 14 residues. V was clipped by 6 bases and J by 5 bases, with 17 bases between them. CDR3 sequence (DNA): TGCAGTGCGGAGACCGGGACCGCGTATCAGCCCCAGCATTTT. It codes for CSAETGTAYQPQHF.

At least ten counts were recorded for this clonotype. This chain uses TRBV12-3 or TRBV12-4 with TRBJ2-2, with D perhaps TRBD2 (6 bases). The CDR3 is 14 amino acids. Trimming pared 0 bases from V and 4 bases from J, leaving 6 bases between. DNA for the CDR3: TGTGCCAGCAGTTTAGCGGGAGGCACCGGGGAGCTGTTTTTT. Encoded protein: CASSLAGGTGELFF.

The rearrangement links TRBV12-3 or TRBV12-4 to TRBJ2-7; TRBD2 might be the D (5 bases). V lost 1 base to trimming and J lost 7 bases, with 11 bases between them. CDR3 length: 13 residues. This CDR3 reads CASSLGGLGEQYF. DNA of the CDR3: TGTGCCAGCAGTTTAGGAGGGCTGGGTGAGCAGTACTTC.

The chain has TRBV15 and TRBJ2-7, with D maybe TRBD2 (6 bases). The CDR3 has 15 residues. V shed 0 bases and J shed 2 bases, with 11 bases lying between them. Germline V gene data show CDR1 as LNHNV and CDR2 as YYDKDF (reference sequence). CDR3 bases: TGTGCCACCAGCAGAGACGGGACTGAAGCCTACGAGCAGTACTTC. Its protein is CATSRDGTEAYEQYF.

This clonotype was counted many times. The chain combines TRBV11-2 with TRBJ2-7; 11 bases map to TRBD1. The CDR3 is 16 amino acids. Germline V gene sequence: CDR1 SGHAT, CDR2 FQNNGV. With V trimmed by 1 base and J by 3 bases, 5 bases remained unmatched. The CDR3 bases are TGTGCCAGCAGCTTAGTCGTTGGGACAGGGGGCTACGAGCAGTACTTC. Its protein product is CASSLVVGTGGYEQYF.

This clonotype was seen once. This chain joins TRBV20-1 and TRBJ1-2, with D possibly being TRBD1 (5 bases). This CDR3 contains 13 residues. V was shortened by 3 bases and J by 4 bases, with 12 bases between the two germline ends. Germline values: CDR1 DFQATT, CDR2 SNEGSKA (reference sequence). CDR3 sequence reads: CSASRQGSYGYTF. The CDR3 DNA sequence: TGCAGTGCTAGTAGGCAGGGCTCCTATGGCTACACCTTC.

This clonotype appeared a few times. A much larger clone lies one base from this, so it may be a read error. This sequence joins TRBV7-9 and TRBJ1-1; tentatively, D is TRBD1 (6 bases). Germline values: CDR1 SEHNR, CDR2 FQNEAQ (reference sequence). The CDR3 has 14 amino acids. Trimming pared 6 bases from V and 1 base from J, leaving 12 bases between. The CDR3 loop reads CASRQGPTNTEAFF. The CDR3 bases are TGTGCCAGCAGACAGGGACCCACGAACACTGAAGCTTTCTTT.

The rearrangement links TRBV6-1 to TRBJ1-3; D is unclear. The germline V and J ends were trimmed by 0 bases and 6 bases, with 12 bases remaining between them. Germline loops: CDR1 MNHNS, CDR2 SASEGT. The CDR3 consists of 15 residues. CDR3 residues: CASSEAVTPENTIYF. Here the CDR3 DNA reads TGTGCCAGCAGTGAAGCGGTAACACCCGAAAACACCATATATTTT.

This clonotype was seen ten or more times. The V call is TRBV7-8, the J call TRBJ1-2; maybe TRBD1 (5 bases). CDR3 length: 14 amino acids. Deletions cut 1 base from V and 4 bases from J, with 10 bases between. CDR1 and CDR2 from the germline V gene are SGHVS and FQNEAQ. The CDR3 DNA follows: TGTGCCAGCAGCTTAGGTGGGGGAGGCTATGGCTACACCTTC. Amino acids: CASSLGGGGYGYTF.